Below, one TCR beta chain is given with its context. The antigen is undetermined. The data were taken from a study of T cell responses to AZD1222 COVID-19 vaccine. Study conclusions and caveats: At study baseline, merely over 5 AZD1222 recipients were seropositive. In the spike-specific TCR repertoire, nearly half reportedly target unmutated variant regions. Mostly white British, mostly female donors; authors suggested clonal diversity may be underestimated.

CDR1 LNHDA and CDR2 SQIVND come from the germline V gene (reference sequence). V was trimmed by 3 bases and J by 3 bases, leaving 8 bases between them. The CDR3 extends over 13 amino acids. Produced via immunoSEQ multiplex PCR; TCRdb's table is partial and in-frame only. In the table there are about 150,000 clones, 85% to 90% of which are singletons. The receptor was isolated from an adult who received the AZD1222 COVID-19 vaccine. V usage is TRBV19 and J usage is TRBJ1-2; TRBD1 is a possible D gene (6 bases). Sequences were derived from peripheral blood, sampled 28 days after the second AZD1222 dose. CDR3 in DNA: TGTGCCAGTAGTATGGACAGCTACTATGGCTACACCTTC. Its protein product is CASSMDSYYGYTF.